Each of the 27 T cell receptor beta chains below was sequenced from the same sample in a study of Ad26.COV2.S vaccination and SARS-CoV-2 variants. The assay was immunoSEQ multiplex PCR, and TCRdb's table has in-frame clones only and misses some. The sample lists fewer than 600,000 clones, 89% occurring once. Noted treatment: some 20 received Ad26.COV2.S at low or high dose, single or two shots; 5 received placebo; per-sample allocation not given. Samples analyzed were those drawn on day 63 after the first vaccine or placebo injection. Specimen: peripheral blood, collected in a trial of Ad26.COV2.S vaccine versus placebo. These receptors were collected from a person aged 18-60 years who received the Ad26.COV2.S COVID-19 vaccine or a placebo.

This chain joins TRBV14 and TRBJ2-5, with a weak D call TRBD1 (6 bases). V lost 4 bases, J lost 5 bases, and 14 bases lay in between. The CDR3 has 14 residues. Germline values: CDR1 SGHDN, CDR2 FVKESK. CDR3 loop: CASSPDRRRETQYF. The CDR3, as DNA: TGTGCCAGCAGCCCCGACAGGAGGAGGGAGACCCAGTACTTC. Looking up the rest from reference TRBV14 and TRBJ2-5 gives the full variable domain: EAGVTQFPSHSVIEKGQTVTLRCDPISGHDNLYWYRRVMGKEIKFLLHFVKESKQDESGMPNNRFLAERTGGTYSTLKVQPAELEDSGVYFCASSPDRRRETQYFGPGTRLLVL.

The V and J genes are TRBV30 and TRBJ1-6; TRBD1 might be the D (5 bases). With 4 bases removed from V and 7 bases from J, the gap between germline ends came to 11 bases. The CDR3 covers 13 residues. Germline-derived CDR1 and CDR2 are GTSNPN and SVGIG (reference sequence). CDR3 coding DNA: TGTGCCTGGAACCCCGGGGGAAATTCACCCCTCCACTTT. Translation: CAWNPGGNSPLHF. The full variable domain, with the rest looked up from reference TRBV30 and TRBJ1-6, is SQTIHQWPATLVQPVGSPLSLECTVEGTSNPNLYWYRQAAGRGLQLLFYSVGIGQISSEVPQNLSASRPQDRQFILSSKKLLLSDSGFYLCAWNPGGNSPLHFGNGTRLTVT.

The chain links TRBV6-2 or TRBV6-3 to TRBJ1-2; TRBD1 is a possible D gene (6 bases). CDR1 is MNHEY and CDR2 is SVGEGT in the germline V gene. The V and J ends lost 5 bases and 8 bases respectively, with 18 bases between them. The CDR3 is made up of 14 amino acids. Here the CDR3 reads CASSRNRVVIGYTF. The DNA for the CDR3 is TGTGCCAGCAGTCGAAACAGGGTCGTGATAGGCTACACCTTC.

The chain employs TRBV9 and TRBJ2-7; no clear D. Germline CDR1 and CDR2: SGDLS and YYNGEE. V was clipped by 0 bases and J by 2 bases, with 15 bases between them. The CDR3 runs 16 residues. In nucleotides, the CDR3 is TGTGCCAGCAGCGTAGCGTCCTGGGGAACGCCCTACGAGCAGTACTTC. It yields the protein CASSVASWGTPYEQYF.

The V gene is TRBV9, the J gene TRBJ1-2, with a tentative D call TRBD1 (6 bases). CDR3 size: 15 residues. The ends were cut back, 3 bases at V and 0 bases at J, with 12 bases in the middle. Germline V gives CDR1 SGDLS, CDR2 YYNGEE. The CDR3 coding sequence is TGTGCCAGCAGCGAGGGGGGAGGCCCTAACTATGGCTACACCTTC. It specifies CASSEGGGPNYGYTF.

The chain joins TRBV7-2 to TRBJ2-7; 8 bases match TRBD1. The length of the CDR3 is 15 residues. J gave up 6 bases and V 3 bases, and 10 bases lay outside the gene matches. Germline V gives CDR1 SGHTA, CDR2 FQGNSA. In DNA, the CDR3 is TGTGCCAGCAGCTTGACCCAGGGGGCGCGCGGCGAGCAGTACTTC. Translated, it gives CASSLTQGARGEQYF.

This sequence joins TRBV28 and TRBJ2-3, with D possibly being TRBD1 (5 bases). CDR1 MDHEN and CDR2 SYDVKM come from the germline V gene. The CDR3 length is 15 residues. Trimming took 2 bases from V and 1 from J, leaving 10 bases between them. This CDR3 is CASSLLGPGTDTQYF. The CDR3 nucleotides read TGTGCCAGCAGTTTACTGGGGCCGGGCACAGATACGCAGTATTTT.

This chain uses TRBV6-5 with TRBJ1-1; weak D call: TRBD1 (5 bases). Germline V gene data show CDR1 as MNHEY and CDR2 as SVGAGI. V was trimmed by 2 bases and J by 5 bases, leaving 12 bases between them. The CDR3 spans 14 residues. Here the CDR3 reads CASSYRDSRTEAFF. The CDR3 DNA follows: TGTGCCAGCAGTTACCGCGACAGCAGGACTGAAGCTTTCTTT.

This chain uses TRBV7-8 with TRBJ2-7; D uncertain. The V gene lost 5 bases and the J gene lost 2 bases, with 16 bases spanning the gap. Germline V lookup: CDR1 SGHVS, CDR2 FQNEAQ. This CDR3 is built from 15 residues. The CDR3 DNA follows: TGTGCCAGCAGCCACGTCGTCGCTGCTACCTACGAGCAGTACTTC. Translation gives CASSHVVAATYEQYF.

This sequence joins TRBV20-1 and TRBJ1-1; a weak D match, TRBD1 (5 bases). CDR3 length equals 16 residues. V gave up 3 bases and J gave up 4 bases, with 21 bases separating them. Germline V gene sequence: CDR1 DFQATT, CDR2 SNEGSKA (reference sequence). CDR3 nucleotides: TGCAGTGCTAGTAATTTTGAGGCAGGGAAAGGCACTGAAGCTTTCTTT. The encoded protein is CSASNFEAGKGTEAFF.

In DNA form, the CDR3 reads TGTGCCAGCAGCTTTATTCCGACTAGCGGTTACAATGAGCAGTTCTTC. It yields the protein CASSFIPTSGYNEQFF. The chain uses TRBV7-8 and TRBJ2-1; the match to TRBD2 covers 9 bases. This CDR3 has 16 residues. Germline trimming cut 3 bases from V and 4 bases from J; bases unmatched to any gene: 7. Germline-derived CDR1 and CDR2 are SGHVS and FQNEAQ.

This clone has just one count. This sequence joins TRBV19 and TRBJ2-3, with no clear D. Germline V gene data show CDR1 as LNHDA and CDR2 as SQIVND (reference sequence). The ends were cut back, 3 bases at V and 3 bases at J, with 7 bases in the middle. The CDR3 consists of 13 residues. CDR3: CASSMGRTDTQYF. The CDR3 region has the DNA TGTGCCAGTAGTATGGGAAGGACAGATACGCAGTATTTT. Together with reference TRBV19 and TRBJ2-3, the CDR3 gives the full variable domain: DGGITQSPKYLFRKEGQNVTLSCEQNLNHDAMYWYRQDPGQGLRLIYYSQIVNDFQKGDIAEGYSVSREKKESFPLTVTSAQKNPTAFYLCASSMGRTDTQYFGPGTRLTVL.

The chain joins TRBV5-1 to TRBJ2-5; no clear D gene. V lost 3 bases and J lost 1, with 16 bases in between. Germline loops: CDR1 SGHRS, CDR2 YFSETQ. The CDR3 contains 16 residues. CDR3 DNA: TGCGCCAGCAGCTCCGGACGGCTACCTAGCCAAGAGACCCAGTACTTC. Translating it yields CASSSGRLPSQETQYF.

The chain has TRBV6-5 and TRBJ2-7; TRBD2 is a possible D gene (5 bases). V lost 3 bases, J lost 2 bases, and 14 bases lay in between. The CDR3 contains 15 residues. Germline lookup yields CDR1 MNHEY and CDR2 SVGAGI. The CDR3 here is CASSYLGGMAYEQYF. In DNA, the CDR3 is TGTGCCAGCAGTTATCTAGGAGGAATGGCCTACGAGCAGTACTTC.

This clone was detected only a few times. The chain is built from TRBV10-3 and TRBJ1-5, with D possibly TRBD1 on 5 matching bases. Trimming stripped 3 bases from V and 9 bases from J, with 6 bases between. The germline gives CDR1 ENHRY, CDR2 SYGVKD. The CDR3 runs to 11 residues. CDR3 sequence (DNA): TGTGCCATCAGTGACGGGGGGCCCCAGCATTTT. It codes for CAISDGGPQHF.

The rearrangement joins TRBV28 to TRBJ2-3; D not resolved. Per germline, CDR1 MDHEN and CDR2 SYDVKM. Trimming shortened V by 3 bases and J by 2 bases, and 15 bases separated the two germline ends. There are 16 residues in the CDR3. Here the CDR3 reads CASSFPQAILTDTQYF. As DNA, the CDR3 is TGTGCCAGCAGTTTCCCCCAGGCGATACTCACAGATACGCAGTATTTT.

This clone was detected only a few times. The genes are TRBV7-2 and TRBJ2-7; a weak D match, TRBD1 (5 bases). This CDR3 contains 16 residues. From germline, CDR1 is SGHTA and CDR2 FQGNSA. The V end was cut by 5 bases, the J end by 0 bases, with 17 bases between. The CDR3 sequence: CASSGGLIRDSYEQYF. CDR3 DNA: TGTGCCAGCAGCGGCGGCCTAATCAGGGACTCCTACGAGCAGTACTTC.

The chain recombines TRBV5-5 with TRBJ1-1; D unclear. The V end was cut by 4 bases, the J end by 4 bases, with 20 bases between. Germline V gene lookup returns CDR1 SGHKS and CDR2 YYEKEE (reference sequence). The CDR3 has 16 amino acids. The CDR3 is CASSLTPAGSLTEAFF. The CDR3 DNA is TGTGCCAGCAGCCTGACCCCGGCGGGGTCGCTCACTGAAGCTTTCTTT. The full variable domain, with the rest looked up from reference TRBV5-5 and TRBJ1-1, is DAGVTQSPTHLIKTRGQQVTLRCSPISGHKSVSWYQQVLGQGPQFIFQYYEKEERGRGNFPDRFSARQFPNYSSELNVNALLLGDSALYLCASSLTPAGSLTEAFFGQGTRLTVV.

This chain uses TRBV5-1 with TRBJ2-3, with TRBD1 as a possible D gene (6 bases). The CDR3 has 15 amino acids. The germline V and J ends were trimmed by 0 bases and 2 bases, with 10 bases remaining between them. Germline lookup yields CDR1 SGHRS and CDR2 YFSETQ. The DNA for the CDR3 is TGCGCCAGCAGCTTGGTTTGGGGGCCCACAGATACGCAGTATTTT. Translating gives CASSLVWGPTDTQYF.

This chain connects TRBV2 to TRBJ2-1; 7 nucleotides line up with TRBD1. The CDR3 spans 14 residues. The ends lost 6 bases at V and 6 bases at J; junction bases unmatched: 8. Per the germline V gene, CDR1 is SNHLY and CDR2 is FYNNEI. The CDR3 DNA is TGTGCCAGCAGCCCCCCGGGACAGATCAATGAGCAGTTCTTC. Its protein is CASSPPGQINEQFF. The full variable domain, its missing parts supplied by reference TRBV2 and TRBJ2-1, is EPEVTQTPSHQVTQMGQEVILRCVPISNHLYFYWYRQILGQKVEFLVSFYNNEISEKSEIFDDQFSVERPDGSNFTLKIRSTKLEDSAMYFCASSPPGQINEQFFGPGTRLTVL.

V gene TRBV27 combines with J gene TRBJ2-3, with a tentative D call TRBD2 (5 bases). Trimming cost V 2 bases and J 0 bases, with 12 bases left between them. The CDR3 spans 16 residues. Germline assignment: CDR1 MNHEY and CDR2 SMNVEV (reference sequence). CDR3 sequence reads: CASSLRGGLSTDTQYF. The DNA of the CDR3 is TGTGCCAGCAGTTTACGGGGTGGACTTAGCACAGATACGCAGTATTTT.

V is TRBV3-1 (or the pseudogene TRBV3-2) and J is TRBJ2-7; 14 bases map to TRBD2. V dropped 4 bases and J dropped 4; count of bases not matched to a gene: 12. Germline V lookup: CDR1 LGHDT, CDR2 YNNKEL (reference sequence). The CDR3 consists of 18 residues. CDR3 in DNA: TGTGCCAGCAGCCCCGGACTAGCGGGAGGTCCCAGGGGTTACGAGCAGTACTTC. Protein product: CASSPGLAGGPRGYEQYF.

The chain joins TRBV15 to TRBJ2-3, with D unresolved. The ends were cut back, 1 base at V and 1 base at J, with 9 bases in the middle. This CDR3 region has 15 residues. Germline CDR1 and CDR2: LNHNV and YYDKDF (reference sequence). CDR3 DNA: TGTGCCACCAGCAGAGGGCAAAGGGGCACAGATACGCAGTATTTT. Residues: CATSRGQRGTDTQYF.

The chain uses TRBV5-4 and TRBJ2-7, with D unclear. V was cut by 2 bases and J by 9 bases, with 21 bases left in between. This CDR3 has 15 residues. The V gene's germline CDR1 is SGHNT and CDR2 YYREEE (reference sequence). In DNA form, the CDR3 reads TGTGCCAGCAGCTTAGGGCAGCCTTCGTCGGATATGCAGTACTTC. This codes for CASSLGQPSSDMQYF.

The rearrangement uses TRBV5-6 and TRBJ1-2; D not certain. Germline CDR1 SGHDT, CDR2 YYEEEE. The germline V and J ends were trimmed by 0 bases and 2 bases, with 5 bases remaining between them. The length of the CDR3 is 13 residues. CDR3 coding DNA: TGTGCCAGCAGCTTGGACAGAAACTATGGCTACACCTTC. This gives the protein CASSLDRNYGYTF.

V and J are TRBV5-4 and TRBJ2-7; the match to TRBD1 covers 7 bases. The CDR3 extends over 14 amino acids. The germline V gene has CDR1 SGHNT and CDR2 YYREEE (reference sequence). With 2 bases clipped from V and 5 bases from J, the junction kept 7 bases outside the gene matches. The CDR3 reads CASSFRGSGHEQYF. In nucleotides, the CDR3 is TGTGCCAGCAGCTTCAGGGGGTCGGGTCACGAGCAGTACTTC.

A few counts support this clone. Other DNA variants within this sample encode the same CDR3. The chain links TRBV28 to TRBJ1-5; TRBD1 is a possible D gene (6 bases). The CDR3 length is 15 residues. Trimming took 6 bases from V and 0 from J, leaving 12 bases between them. The germline V gene has CDR1 MDHEN and CDR2 SYDVKM. CDR3: CASRWTAYSNQPQHF. The CDR3 DNA reads as TGTGCCAGCAGGTGGACAGCGTATAGCAATCAGCCCCAGCATTTT.